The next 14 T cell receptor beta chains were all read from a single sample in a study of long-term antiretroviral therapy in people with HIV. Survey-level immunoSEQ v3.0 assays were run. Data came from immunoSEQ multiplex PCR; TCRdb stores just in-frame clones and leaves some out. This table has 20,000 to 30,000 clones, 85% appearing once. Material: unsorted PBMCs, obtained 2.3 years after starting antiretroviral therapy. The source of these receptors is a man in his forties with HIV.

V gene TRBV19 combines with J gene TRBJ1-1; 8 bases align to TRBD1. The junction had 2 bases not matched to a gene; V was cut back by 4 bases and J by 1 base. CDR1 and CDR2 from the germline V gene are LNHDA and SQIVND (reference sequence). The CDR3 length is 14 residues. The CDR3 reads CASSTGQANTEAFF. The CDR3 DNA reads TGTGCCAGTAGTACGGGACAGGCGAACACTGAAGCTTTCTTT.

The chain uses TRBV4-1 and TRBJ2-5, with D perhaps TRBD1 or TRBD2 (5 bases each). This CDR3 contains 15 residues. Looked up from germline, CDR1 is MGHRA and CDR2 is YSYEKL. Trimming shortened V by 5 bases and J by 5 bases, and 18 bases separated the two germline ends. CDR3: CASSGTRKPFETQYF. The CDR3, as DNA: TGCGCCAGCAGCGGGACCCGGAAACCTTTTGAGACCCAGTACTTC.

CDR3 DNA: TGTGCCAGTAGTATAGCAGGGTCATATAGCAATCAGCCCCAGCATTTT. Translating gives CASSIAGSYSNQPQHF. This rearrangement joins TRBV19 to TRBJ1-5; D is possibly TRBD1 (5 bases). The CDR3 spans 16 residues. V lost 1 base to trimming and J lost 0 bases, with 10 bases between them. Germline V gene sequence: CDR1 LNHDA, CDR2 SQIVND (reference sequence).

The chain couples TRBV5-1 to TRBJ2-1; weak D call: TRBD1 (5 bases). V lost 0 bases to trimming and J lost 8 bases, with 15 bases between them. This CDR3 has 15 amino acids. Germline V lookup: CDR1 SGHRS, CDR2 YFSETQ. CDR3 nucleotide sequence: TGCGCCAGCAGCTTGGAAGGGGTCGCTTCGGATGAGCAGTTCTTC. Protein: CASSLEGVASDEQFF.

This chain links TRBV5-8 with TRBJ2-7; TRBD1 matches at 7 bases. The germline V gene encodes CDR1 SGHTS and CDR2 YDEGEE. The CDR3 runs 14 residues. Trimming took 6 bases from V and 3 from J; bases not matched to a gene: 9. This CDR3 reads CASTPGTDFYEQYF. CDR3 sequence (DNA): TGTGCCAGCACCCCCGGGACAGACTTCTACGAGCAGTACTTC.

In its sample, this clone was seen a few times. The CDR3 DNA reads TGTGCCAGCAGTCCTCTCCTCGATTCCTATGGCTACACCTTC. Encoded protein: CASSPLLDSYGYTF. The chain recombines TRBV6-6 with TRBJ1-2; D not certain. Germline CDR1 and CDR2: MNHNY and SVGAGI (reference sequence). Trimming removed 5 bases at V and 4 bases at J, with 14 bases between. The CDR3 has 14 amino acids.

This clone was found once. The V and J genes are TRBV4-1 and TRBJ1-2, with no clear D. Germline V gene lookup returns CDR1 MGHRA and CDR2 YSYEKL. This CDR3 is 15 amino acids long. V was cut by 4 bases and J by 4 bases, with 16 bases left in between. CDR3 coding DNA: TGCGCCAGCAGCCCCCACGACCTGACCTTCTATGGCTACACCTTC. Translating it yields CASSPHDLTFYGYTF.

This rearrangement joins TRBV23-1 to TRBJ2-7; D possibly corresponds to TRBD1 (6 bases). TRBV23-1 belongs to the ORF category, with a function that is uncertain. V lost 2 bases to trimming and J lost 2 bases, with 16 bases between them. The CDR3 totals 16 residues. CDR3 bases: TGCGCCAGCAGTCAACCCGAGACAGGAACCACCTACGAGCAGTACTTC. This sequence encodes CASSQPETGTTYEQYF.

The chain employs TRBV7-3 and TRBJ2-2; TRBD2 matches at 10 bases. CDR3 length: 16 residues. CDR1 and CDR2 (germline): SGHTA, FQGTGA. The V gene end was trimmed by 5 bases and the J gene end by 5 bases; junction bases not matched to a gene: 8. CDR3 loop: CASSLIAGGTTGELFF. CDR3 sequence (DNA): TGTGCCAGCAGCCTAATAGCGGGAGGCACTACCGGGGAGCTGTTTTTT.

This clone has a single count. DNA for the CDR3: TGTGCCAGCAGCTTAGGGGTGGGGGAAGTCCGGTACGAGCAGTACTTC. Translating gives CASSLGVGEVRYEQYF. The chain is built from TRBV7-9 and TRBJ2-7; D might be TRBD1 or TRBD2, each matching 5 bases. Trimming removed 1 base from V and 4 bases from J, with 17 bases in between. This CDR3 region has 16 residues. Germline lookup yields CDR1 SEHNR and CDR2 FQNEAQ (reference sequence). Using reference TRBV7-9 and TRBJ2-7 for the parts outside the CDR3, the full variable domain is DTGVSQNPRHKITKRGQNVTFRCDPISEHNRLYWYRQTLGQGPEFLTYFQNEAQLEKSRLLSDRFSAERPKGSFSTLEIQRTEQGDSAMYLCASSLGVGEVRYEQYFGPGTRLTVT.

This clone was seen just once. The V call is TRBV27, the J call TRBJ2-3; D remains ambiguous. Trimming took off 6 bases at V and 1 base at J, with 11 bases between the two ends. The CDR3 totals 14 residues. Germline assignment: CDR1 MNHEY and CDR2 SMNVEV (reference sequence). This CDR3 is CASRRVSGTDTQYF. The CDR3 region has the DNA TGTGCCAGCAGAAGAGTATCAGGCACAGATACGCAGTATTTT.

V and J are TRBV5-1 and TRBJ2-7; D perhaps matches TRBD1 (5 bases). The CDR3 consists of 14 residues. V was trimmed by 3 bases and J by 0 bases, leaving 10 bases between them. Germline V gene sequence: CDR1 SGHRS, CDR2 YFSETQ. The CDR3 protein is CASSSRASSYEQYF. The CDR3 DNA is TGCGCCAGCAGCTCCAGGGCTAGCTCCTACGAGCAGTACTTC.

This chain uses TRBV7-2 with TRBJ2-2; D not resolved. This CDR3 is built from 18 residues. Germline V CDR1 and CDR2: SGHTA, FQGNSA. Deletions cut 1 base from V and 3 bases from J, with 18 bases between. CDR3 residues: CASSLGPLMTPYTGELFF. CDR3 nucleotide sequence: TGTGCCAGCAGCTTAGGGCCTTTGATGACGCCTTACACCGGGGAGCTGTTTTTT. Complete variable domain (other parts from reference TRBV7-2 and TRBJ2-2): GAGVSQSPSNKVTEKGKDVELRCDPISGHTALYWYRQSLGQGLEFLIYFQGNSAPDKSGLPSDRFSAERTGGSVSTLTIQRTQQEDSAVYLCASSLGPLMTPYTGELFFGEGSRLTVL.

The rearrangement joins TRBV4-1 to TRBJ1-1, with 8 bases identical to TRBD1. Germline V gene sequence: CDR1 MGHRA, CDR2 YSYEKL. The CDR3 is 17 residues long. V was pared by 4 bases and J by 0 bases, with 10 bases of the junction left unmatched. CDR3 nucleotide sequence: TGCGCCAGCAGCCCGCCCCGGACAGGGAATATGAACACTGAAGCTTTCTTT. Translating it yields CASSPPRTGNMNTEAFF.